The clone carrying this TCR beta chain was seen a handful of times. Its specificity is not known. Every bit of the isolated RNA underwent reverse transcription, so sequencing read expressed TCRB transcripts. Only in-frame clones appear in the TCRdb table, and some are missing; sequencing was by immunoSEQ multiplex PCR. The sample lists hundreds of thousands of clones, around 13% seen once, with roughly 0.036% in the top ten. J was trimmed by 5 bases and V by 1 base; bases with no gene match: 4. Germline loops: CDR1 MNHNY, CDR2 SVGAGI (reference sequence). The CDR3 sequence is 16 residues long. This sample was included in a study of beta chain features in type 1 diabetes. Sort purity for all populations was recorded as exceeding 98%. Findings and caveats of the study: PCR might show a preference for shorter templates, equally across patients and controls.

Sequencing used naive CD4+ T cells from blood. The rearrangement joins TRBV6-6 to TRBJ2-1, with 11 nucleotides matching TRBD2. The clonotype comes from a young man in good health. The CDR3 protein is CASSYLAGGGNNEQFF. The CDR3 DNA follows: TGTGCCAGCAGTTACTTAGCGGGAGGGGGGAACAATGAGCAGTTCTTC.